This T cell receptor (beta chain) was recovered during a study of blood T cell repertoires in COVID-19. Study-level background: Specimens from acute and convalescent COVID-19 originated in the United States, Italy and Spain.

With 6 bases removed from V and 7 bases from J, the gap between germline ends came to 9 bases. The CDR3 spans 11 residues. From germline, CDR1 is SNHLY and CDR2 FYNNEI. Per the study methods: Amplification of reference gene primers was used by the study to estimate nucleated cell counts. Method: immunoSEQ multiplex PCR; TCRdb's copy keeps in-frame clones and lacks some. V and J calls and clone size are copied from that table; D and trimming were computed from the DNA. Of 90,000 to 150,000 clones listed, over 75% are singletons. Sequenced sample: peripheral blood. The receptor was derived from an elderly man with acute or convalescent COVID-19. The V and J genes are TRBV2 and TRBJ1-2; no clear D. The CDR3 DNA follows: TGTGCCAGCAGGAGAGGGCCTGGCTACACCTTC. This translates into CASRRGPGYTF.